These T cell receptor beta chains were read from a single sample in a study of blood T cell repertoires in COVID-19. This table comes from immunoSEQ multiplex PCR, and its TCRdb copy is limited to in-frame clones, with some not included. The sample contains 250,000 to 300,000 clones, about 88% of which appear only once. The sequenced sample consisted of peripheral blood. The origin of the receptors is a woman in her twenties or thirties with COVID-19, enrolled during active disease. The CDR3 runs from the conserved cysteine through the conserved F or W. A D gene is named only where the DNA matches it firmly. Some rows have no size entry. The others give once, few or many, or a class for an expanded clone.

d_gene	v_gene	j_gene	abundance	CDR3aa	CDR3nt
-	TRBV2	TRBJ2-1	-	CASTGFPYNEQFF	TGTGCCAGCACAGGGTTCCCCTACAATGAGCAGTTCTTC
TRBD2	TRBV5-1	TRBJ2-3	-	CASSLVLAGGSAGTDTQYF	TGCGCCAGCAGCTTGGTCCTAGCGGGAGGGTCAGCGGGCACAGATACGCAGTATTTT
TRBD2	TRBV7-9	TRBJ2-5	-	CASSSTSGSETQYF	TGTGCCAGCAGCTCAACTAGCGGGAGTGAGACCCAGTACTTC
-	TRBV5-6	TRBJ2-5	-	CASSLGEVEETQYF	TGTGCCAGCAGCTTGGGAGAAGTTGAGGAGACCCAGTACTTC
-	TRBV20-1	TRBJ2-3	-	CSASKGTDTQYF	TGCAGTGCTAGTAAGGGGACAGATACGCAGTATTTT
TRBD2	TRBV4-2	TRBJ2-3	-	CASSQDRASGSGTQYF	TGTGCCAGCAGCCAAGATAGGGCTAGCGGGTCTGGCACGCAGTATTTT
TRBD2	TRBV9	TRBJ2-7	once	CASSPGLAGGYEQYF	TGTGCCAGCAGCCCGGGACTAGCGGGAGGCTACGAGCAGTACTTC
-	TRBV7-9	TRBJ1-1	few	CASSSKGELNTEAFF	TGTGCCAGCAGCTCCAAGGGGGAGCTTAACACTGAAGCTTTCTTT
TRBD2	TRBV6-5	TRBJ2-7	-	CASSRTSHLEQYF	TGTGCCAGCAGTCGGACTAGCCATCTCGAGCAGTACTTC
-	TRBV7-9	TRBJ1-4	-	CASSLGRTNEKLFF	TGTGCCAGCAGCCTAGGGAGGACTAATGAAAAACTGTTTTTT
-	TRBV6-1	TRBJ1-6	-	CASSDQGRNSPLHF	TGTGCCAGCAGTGATCAGGGAAGGAATTCACCCCTCCACTTT
-	TRBV6-1	TRBJ1-1	-	CASSLQGRNTEAFF	TGTGCCAGCAGTTTGCAGGGCAGGAACACTGAAGCTTTCTTT
TRBD1	TRBV15	TRBJ1-2	once	CATSRTLRNRGIGYTF	TGTGCCACCAGCAGGACCCTTAGGAACAGGGGTATCGGCTACACCTTC
TRBD1	TRBV7-2	TRBJ1-4	-	CASSAGGAIEKLFF	TGTGCCAGCAGCGCAGGGGGCGCTATCGAAAAACTGTTTTTT
-	TRBV2	TRBJ1-5	-	CASSPGHLSNQPQHF	TGTGCCAGTAGCCCGGGACACCTTAGCAATCAGCCCCAGCATTTT
TRBD2	TRBV27	TRBJ2-7	-	CASSLLGGRAYEQYF	TGTGCCAGCAGTTTATTAGGCGGGAGGGCCTACGAGCAGTACTTC
-	TRBV9	TRBJ2-7	-	CASSVDAGIPYEQYF	TGTGCCAGCAGCGTAGATGCGGGTATTCCCTACGAGCAGTACTTC
-	TRBV10-3	TRBJ1-6	-	CAIMGGSNNSPLHF	TGTGCCATCATGGGAGGGTCGAATAATTCACCCCTCCACTTT
TRBD1	TRBV7-2	TRBJ1-5	-	CASSLAQGDGNQPQHF	TGTGCCAGCAGCTTAGCACAGGGGGATGGCAATCAGCCCCAGCATTTT
TRBD2	TRBV6-1	TRBJ2-1	-	CASSEWGGGGYNEQFF	TGTGCCAGCAGTGAATGGGGGGGAGGCGGATACAATGAGCAGTTCTTC
-	TRBV7-6	TRBJ2-7	-	CASSLVLDYEQYF	TGTGCCAGCAGCTTAGTTCTAGACTACGAGCAGTACTTC
TRBD2	TRBV5-4	TRBJ2-1	-	CASSSNLAGAYNEQFF	TGTGCCAGCAGCTCGAATCTAGCGGGCGCCTACAATGAGCAGTTCTTC
-	TRBV27	TRBJ2-7	-	CASSLGTGSYEQYF	TGTGCCAGCAGTTTGGGCACAGGCTCCTACGAGCAGTACTTC
TRBD2	TRBV5-4	TRBJ2-3	-	CASRRLAGNTDTQYF	TGTGCCAGCAGGCGGCTAGCGGGTAACACAGATACGCAGTATTTT
TRBD1	TRBV5-1	TRBJ1-5	-	CASSLDGTGGGQPQHF	TGCGCCAGCAGCTTGGACGGAACAGGGGGTGGTCAGCCCCAGCATTTT
TRBD1	TRBV28	TRBJ1-5	-	CASSPGGGGVNSNQPQHF	TGTGCCAGCAGTCCAGGGGGCGGTGGAGTGAATAGCAATCAGCCCCAGCATTTT
-	TRBV2	TRBJ1-5	few	CASSDRVGNQPQHF	TGTGCCAGCAGTGATAGAGTCGGCAATCAGCCCCAGCATTTT
TRBD2	TRBV2	TRBJ2-3	-	CASSAMAGGGADTQYF	TGTGCCAGCAGTGCCATGGCGGGAGGAGGGGCAGATACGCAGTATTTT
-	TRBV3-1/TRBV3-2	TRBJ2-1	-	CASSQAAGSSNEQFF	TGTGCCAGCAGCCAAGCAGCGGGTAGTTCGAATGAGCAGTTCTTC
-	TRBV30	TRBJ2-1	-	CAWSPQQGFYNEQFF	TGTGCCTGGAGTCCCCAACAGGGTTTCTACAATGAGCAGTTCTTC
-	TRBV7-9	TRBJ1-1	-	CASSLQEEYTEAFF	TGTGCCAGCAGCTTACAGGAGGAGTACACTGAAGCTTTCTTT
TRBD2	TRBV6-8	TRBJ2-1	-	CASSYSGLAGGGGYNEQFF	TGTGCCAGCAGTTACTCAGGACTAGCGGGAGGAGGGGGGTACAATGAGCAGTTCTTC
TRBD1	TRBV5-1	TRBJ2-5	-	CASSVGTARYQETQYF	TGCGCCAGCAGCGTCGGGACAGCTAGGTACCAAGAGACCCAGTACTTC
TRBD2	TRBV5-4	TRBJ2-2	-	CASSFGTSGIRGTGELFF	TGTGCCAGCAGCTTCGGGACTAGCGGGATTCGGGGGACCGGGGAGCTGTTTTTT
-	TRBV5-6	TRBJ1-1	-	CASSLYQGGTEAFF	TGTGCCAGCAGCTTGTATCAGGGTGGCACTGAAGCTTTCTTT
-	TRBV27	TRBJ2-3	-	CASGGGVRADTQYF	TGTGCCAGCGGAGGAGGGGTTCGGGCAGATACGCAGTATTTT
-	TRBV6-2/TRBV6-3	TRBJ1-5	once	CASSWGRYSNQPQHF	TGTGCCAGCAGTTGGGGGCGGTATAGCAATCAGCCCCAGCATTTT
TRBD2	TRBV5-1	TRBJ2-3	-	CASSSLAGDADTQYF	TGCGCCAGCAGCTCGTTAGCGGGAGACGCAGATACGCAGTATTTT
TRBD1	TRBV3-1/TRBV3-2	TRBJ2-1	-	CASSTPGQGYNEQFF	TGTGCCAGCAGCACTCCGGGACAGGGGTACAATGAGCAGTTCTTC
TRBD1	TRBV11-2	TRBJ1-2	-	CASSLTGGYGYTF	TGTGCCAGCAGCCTGACAGGGGGCTATGGCTACACCTTC
-	TRBV18	TRBJ2-7	-	CASSPGLNYEQYF	TGTGCCAGCTCACCCGGACTCAACTACGAGCAGTACTTC
-	TRBV19	TRBJ1-6	-	CASSMYRNSPLHF	TGTGCCAGTAGTATGTACAGAAATTCACCCCTCCACTTT
TRBD1	TRBV6-4	TRBJ2-1	-	CASSRTGGIAEQFF	TGTGCCAGCAGCCGGACAGGGGGTATCGCAGAGCAGTTCTTC
-	TRBV11-2	TRBJ1-4	few	CASSLVGGGGEKLFF	TGTGCCAGCAGCTTAGTCGGGGGGGGCGGTGAAAAACTGTTTTTT
TRBD1	TRBV27	TRBJ2-3	-	CASSTTGGSRQYF	TGTGCCAGCAGCACGACAGGGGGCAGCAGGCAGTATTTT
TRBD1	TRBV28	TRBJ1-2	-	CASSLTPGTGVNYGYTF	TGTGCCAGCAGTCTCACTCCGGGAACAGGGGTTAACTATGGCTACACCTTC
-	TRBV27	TRBJ2-3	-	CASSLRLVFDTQYF	TGTGCCAGCAGTTTAAGGCTAGTTTTCGATACGCAGTATTTT